In this sample, the clone carrying this T cell receptor beta chain turned up once. Its antigen is currently unknown. This sample stems from a study of a mutant IDH1 vaccine in newly diagnosed glioma. Study in general: Once 4-6 weeks had passed after radiotherapy alone, vaccination started, or it started with temozolomide cycles. Standard pretreatment was either radiotherapy, temozolomide, or, for most, radiochemotherapy with temozolomide. The study, taken as a whole, reports: Top-clonotype changes in peripheral T cells seemed unrelated to pseudoprogression.

Time point in this sample: week 35, safety follow-up. One vaccine dose held 300 ug of mutant IDH1 20-mer peptide and came with topical imiquimod. Eight vaccinations went to patients in weeks 1, 3, 5, 7, 11, 15, 19, 23. Clones were sequenced by immunoSEQ multiplex PCR, and TCRdb holds only the in-frame ones, with some missing. The sample holds about 54,000 clones, 84% seen once. The CDR3 loop spans 13 amino acids. Germline V gives CDR1 SGHAT, CDR2 FQNNGV. Trimming cost V 1 base and J 3 bases, with 7 bases left between them. The sequence derives from a woman in her late teens or twenties with glioma. Sample: PBMCs, taken from a glioma patient whose treatment included an IDH1 peptide vaccine. This chain connects TRBV11-2 to TRBJ2-7; D gene uncertain. The CDR3 region is CASSLATLYEQYF. CDR3 bases: TGTGCCAGCAGCTTAGCAACCCTCTACGAGCAGTACTTC.